What follows are 20 T cell receptor beta chains derived from one specimen sequenced in a study of blood T cell repertoires in COVID-19. Sequenced by immunoSEQ multiplex PCR; TCRdb stores in-frame clones only, minus some. The sample yields under 400,000 clones, roughly 90% seen once. Sequencing used peripheral blood. Receptors were obtained from a woman in her twenties or thirties with COVID-19, enrolled during active disease.

The genes are TRBV7-9 and TRBJ2-5, with 11 bases aligning to TRBD2. Germline loops: CDR1 SEHNR, CDR2 FQNEAQ (reference sequence). The CDR3 sequence is 15 residues long. With 0 bases clipped from V and 5 bases from J, the junction kept 2 bases outside the gene matches. Here the CDR3 DNA reads TGTGCCAGCAGCTTAGCGGGACTAGCGGAGGAGACCCAGTACTTC. This sequence encodes CASSLAGLAEETQYF.

This chain joins TRBV2 and TRBJ2-7; D might be TRBD2 (5 bases). Germline values: CDR1 SNHLY, CDR2 FYNNEI. V gave up 9 bases and J gave up 3 bases, with 9 bases separating them. This CDR3 region has 11 residues. In DNA, the CDR3 is TGTGCCAGTGGCCGGGACTACGAGCAGTACTTC. This codes for CASGRDYEQYF.

This clone was counted once. The gene calls are TRBV5-4 and TRBJ1-1; D not certain. Germline V lookup: CDR1 SGHNT, CDR2 YYREEE (reference sequence). V gave up 0 bases and J gave up 3 bases, with 12 bases separating them. The CDR3 is 15 residues long. The CDR3 loop reads CASSLARWRDTEAFF. The DNA of the CDR3 is TGTGCCAGCAGCTTGGCCCGTTGGAGGGACACTGAAGCTTTCTTT.

In this sample, this clone turned up once. This chain uses TRBV6-5 with TRBJ2-1, with 7 bases fitting TRBD1. The junction had 6 bases not matched to a gene; V was cut back by 0 bases and J by 7 bases. The CDR3 extends over 15 amino acids. CDR1 MNHEY and CDR2 SVGAGI come from the germline V gene. In nucleotides, the CDR3 is TGTGCCAGCAGTTACTCGACAGGGTATTGGAATGAGCAGTTCTTC. This encodes CASSYSTGYWNEQFF.

Only a few counts were recorded for this clone. In the same sample, other DNA sequences code for this CDR3. The chain couples TRBV2 to TRBJ2-3, with 10 bases that match TRBD1. Trimming took 2 bases from V and 6 from J; bases not matched to a gene: 20. The germline V gene encodes CDR1 SNHLY and CDR2 FYNNEI. This CDR3 has 20 amino acids. In DNA form, the CDR3 reads TGTGCCAGCAGTGAAAGAGGGGGGCAGGGGGACAGGGGAAGGAGGGATACGCAGTATTTT. This encodes CASSERGGQGDRGRRDTQYF.

The chain employs TRBV28 and TRBJ2-7, with D perhaps TRBD2 (6 bases). The CDR3 contains 14 residues. Germline V gene data show CDR1 as MDHEN and CDR2 as SYDVKM. Trimming left V 2 bases short and J 6 bases short, with 14 bases between. The CDR3 reads CASSLRGGVGEQYF. CDR3 nucleotide sequence: TGTGCCAGCAGTTTACGTGGCGGGGTTGGCGAGCAGTACTTC.

V gene TRBV4-1 combines with J gene TRBJ2-1; D possibly corresponds to TRBD1 (6 bases). CDR3 size: 14 residues. V lost 0 bases and J lost 5, with 8 bases in between. The V gene's germline CDR1 is MGHRA and CDR2 YSYEKL. CDR3 sequence reads: CASSQDRTDNEQFF. The CDR3, as DNA: TGCGCCAGCAGCCAAGACAGGACAGACAATGAGCAGTTCTTC.

V is TRBV30 and J is TRBJ2-5, with TRBD1 as a possible D gene (6 bases). CDR3 size: 11 residues. Germline CDR1 and CDR2: GTSNPN and SVGIG (reference sequence). Trimming took off 7 bases at V and 2 bases at J, with 8 bases between the two ends. The CDR3 nucleotides are TGTGCCTCGCAGGGGCAAGAGACCCAGTACTTC. Protein: CASQGQETQYF.

The gene calls are TRBV19 and TRBJ1-4; 10 bases align to TRBD1. Germline-derived CDR1 and CDR2 are LNHDA and SQIVND (reference sequence). V was pared by 6 bases and J by 8 bases, with 6 bases of the junction left unmatched. The CDR3 extends over 14 amino acids. For the CDR3, the DNA is TGTGCCAGTAGCACCGGGACAGGGGACGAAAAACTGTTTTTT. Translating it yields CASSTGTGDEKLFF.

This clone has just one count. This rearrangement joins TRBV19 to TRBJ1-1; 8 bases agree with TRBD1. Trimming at V came to 7 bases and at J to 2 bases, leaving 9 bases not matched to a gene. Germline V CDR1 and CDR2: LNHDA, SQIVND (reference sequence). The CDR3 runs to 15 residues. The CDR3 region is CASTTTGQGNTEAFF. In nucleotides, the CDR3 is TGTGCCAGTACCACGACCGGACAGGGTAACACTGAAGCTTTCTTT.

This clone showed up just once. The V call is TRBV7-2, the J call TRBJ2-3; TRBD2 aligns across 8 bases. The CDR3 is 17 amino acids. J gave up 4 bases and V 0 bases, and 9 bases lay outside the gene matches. Germline loops: CDR1 SGHTA, CDR2 FQGNSA. The CDR3 nucleotides read TGTGCCAGCAGCTTAGCGGATCTGCTAGCGGGCGCAGATACGCAGTATTTT. Translated: CASSLADLLAGADTQYF.

The chain recombines TRBV12-5 with TRBJ1-2, with D possibly matching TRBD1 (5 bases). The CDR3 sequence is 14 residues long. Trimming took off 1 base at V and 4 bases at J, with 10 bases between the two ends. Germline V gives CDR1 LGHNT, CDR2 FRNRAP. CDR3 DNA sequence: TGTGCTAGTGGTTTGGGGGGCCTGGGCTATGGCTACACCTTC. Translated, it gives CASGLGGLGYGYTF.

The V and J genes are TRBV7-3 and TRBJ2-1; 15 nucleotides agree with TRBD2. CDR1 SGHTA and CDR2 FQGTGA come from the germline V gene. V trimming: 5 bases; J trimming: 9 bases; junction bases outside the gene matches: 8. This CDR3 comprises 16 residues. The CDR3: CASSRTSGRALGEQFF. In DNA, the CDR3 is TGTGCCAGCAGCCGGACTAGCGGGAGGGCCTTGGGTGAGCAGTTCTTC.

This rearrangement joins TRBV28 to TRBJ1-5; D call uncertain. The CDR3 totals 12 residues. Germline lookup yields CDR1 MDHEN and CDR2 SYDVKM. Trimming cost V 5 bases and J 6 bases, with 8 bases left between them. For the CDR3, the DNA is TGTGCCAGCAGTCCTCGGGGTCAGCCCCAGCATTTT. Its translation is CASSPRGQPQHF.

V is TRBV7-3 and J is TRBJ2-7; perhaps TRBD1 as D (5 bases). The CDR3 spans 16 residues. The V gene's germline CDR1 is SGHTA and CDR2 FQGTGA. V was trimmed by 5 bases and J by 6 bases, leaving 23 bases between them. This CDR3 reads CASSLRRVGHPSEQYF. The CDR3 nucleotides are TGTGCCAGCAGCCTCCGCCGAGTGGGGCATCCAAGCGAGCAGTACTTC.

The CDR3 sequence: CATSDSNRNTGELFF. CDR3 in DNA: TGTGCCACCAGTGATAGTAACAGGAACACCGGGGAGCTGTTTTTT. V gene TRBV24-1 combines with J gene TRBJ2-2; D not resolved. The germline V gene encodes CDR1 KGHDR and CDR2 SFDVKD. The CDR3 length is 15 residues. Deletions cut 3 bases from V and 1 base from J, with 8 bases between.

The V gene is TRBV19, the J gene TRBJ1-1, with D possibly TRBD1 on 6 matching bases. V was cut by 5 bases and J by 3 bases, with 10 bases left in between. Germline V gene sequence: CDR1 LNHDA, CDR2 SQIVND (reference sequence). The CDR3 has 13 amino acids. The CDR3 DNA reads as TGTGCCAGTAGTGCCCACAGGGACACTGAAGCTTTCTTT. Translation: CASSAHRDTEAFF.

On this clone itself: The sample contains more than one DNA sequence encoding this CDR3. The chain is built from TRBV29-1 and TRBJ1-1; no clear D. V was cut by 3 bases and J by 0 bases, with 8 bases left in between. Germline lookup yields CDR1 SQVTM and CDR2 ANQGSEA. There are 13 residues in the CDR3. The CDR3 loop is CSVEGRLNTEAFF. In DNA form, the CDR3 reads TGCAGCGTTGAGGGCAGATTGAACACTGAAGCTTTCTTT.

Comments on this clone: This sample includes further DNA sequences coding for the same CDR3. The chain's CDR3 is CASSLEGVTNEKLFF. The CDR3 DNA is TGCGCCAGCAGCTTGGAAGGGGTCACGAATGAAAAACTGTTTTTT. The chain links TRBV5-1 to TRBJ1-4, with D perhaps TRBD1 (5 bases). The CDR3 spans 15 residues. CDR1 and CDR2 (germline): SGHRS, YFSETQ. V lost 0 bases and J lost 5, with 11 bases in between.

The genes are TRBV7-9 and TRBJ2-1; D might be TRBD2 (6 bases). Germline CDR1 and CDR2: SEHNR and FQNEAQ (reference sequence). Trimming cost V 3 bases and J 6 bases, with 15 bases left between them. The CDR3 length is 15 residues. The CDR3 protein is CASSFTMGSGNEQFF. The CDR3 DNA follows: TGTGCCAGCAGCTTTACGATGGGTAGCGGCAATGAGCAGTTCTTC.